The following is a TCR beta chain sequence with its context. Its specificity is not known. This sample's time point: baseline, week 1 (first vaccination visit). The treatment: pre-vaccination baseline after standard-of-care therapy. The donors' diagnosis was new WHO grade 3 or 4 astrocytoma that was IDH1-mutant and ATRX-lost. Data came from immunoSEQ multiplex PCR; TCRdb stores just in-frame clones and leaves some out. The table lists nearly 70,000 clones, 75% to 85% of them singletons. The data are from a study of a mutant IDH1 vaccine in newly diagnosed glioma. Study overall: Patients got radiotherapy, temozolomide, or both beforehand, and most got both. Study outcomes and limitations: Pseudoprogression seemingly bore no relation to changes in top peripheral T cell clonotypes. Of all patients, approximately 93% showed vaccine-induced immune responses.

Germline values: CDR1 PRHDT, CDR2 FYEKMQ (reference sequence). There are 15 residues in the CDR3. Trimming took 5 bases from V and 1 from J; bases not matched to a gene: 6. The chain recombines TRBV13 with TRBJ2-7; the match to TRBD1 covers 9 bases. Sequencing was performed on PBMCs, taken from a glioma patient treated with radiotherapy, temozolomide or both. The TCR comes from a man aged 45-65 years with glioma. CDR3 loop: CASSPGGQGSYEQYF. The CDR3 DNA sequence: TGTGCCAGCAGCCCCGGAGGACAGGGGTCCTACGAGCAGTACTTC.